The sample holds many counts of the clone carrying this T cell receptor (beta chain). The antigen remains undetermined. The germline gives CDR1 MNHEY, CDR2 SVGAGI. This CDR3 comprises 14 residues. After removal of 6 bases from V and 0 bases from J, the junction contained 4 bases not matched to a gene. The data were taken from a study of regulatory T cells in long-lasting Graves disease. Across the whole study: Graves' patients, diagnosed recently, had received antithyroid drugs under 3 months. Overall study findings and caveats: Persistent Graves' patients possessed reduced TCR diversity relative to recently diagnosed ones.

Researchers made TCR beta libraries by using iRepertoire HTBI primers and running Arm-PCR on CDR3 regions. How the authors handled the data: Detected in the samples were roughly 60 TRBV and about 15 TRBJ segments. TCRdb used MiXCR to reprocess the multiplex PCR reads, holding one entry per CDR3 protein. The V and J calls, along with clone size, are taken from TCRdb and not from the paper's own processing. The repertoire consists of some 340,000 distinct CDR3 sequences, with 12% occurring once and the leading ten covering about 20%. The sample's time point: newly diagnosed GD, antithyroid drugs for less than 3 months. There was RNA extracted from PBMCs, and the TCR library was made from it. Patients all came to the study from an endocrinology department in Xi'an, China. The sample also formed part of further work on T cells in Graves' hyperthyroidism and ophthalmopathy.

The sequences come from peripheral blood mononuclear cells (PBMCs), collected at new diagnosis, from a patient treated with antithyroid drugs. This sequence was found in a woman aged 18 to 35 with Graves disease. The rearrangement uses TRBV6-5 and TRBJ1-1, with TRBD1 identical over 7 bases. CDR3: CASRYRGLNTEAFF. CDR3 sequence (DNA): TGTGCCAGCAGATACAGGGGCCTGAACACTGAAGCTTTCTTT.